This T cell receptor beta chain stems from a study of control samples from healthy donors and cancer patients. Clones were read by immunoSEQ multiplex PCR, and TCRdb kept only the in-frame ones, dropping some. Among 90,000 to 110,000 clones listed, 90% were seen once. Trimming stripped 3 bases from V and 7 bases from J, with 7 bases between. Germline CDR1 and CDR2: MGHDK and SYGVNS. The CDR3 contains 12 residues. This chain connects TRBV25-1 to TRBJ2-1, with TRBD1 as a possible D gene (6 bases). Sequencing was performed on blood. The TCR was taken from a human donor in good health. The donor label of this sample is uncertain. In nucleotides, the CDR3 is TGTGCCAGCAGTGAGGGGGCGAATGAGCAGTTCTTC. This codes for CASSEGANEQFF.